These 25 T cell receptor beta chains share one sample of origin, sequenced in a study of T cell responses to AZD1222 COVID-19 vaccine. Some clones are missing from TCRdb's copy, which holds only in-frame ones; the method was immunoSEQ multiplex PCR. The sample has about 190,000 clones, about nine tenths seen once. The sequences come from peripheral blood, collected on day 0 of MenACWY control vaccination. The receptors come from an adult in good health.

Only a few counts were recorded for this clone. The chain recombines TRBV2 with TRBJ1-5; D remains ambiguous. CDR3 length equals 10 residues. The ends were cut back, 8 bases at V and 6 bases at J, with 5 bases in the middle. The germline CDR1 and CDR2 sequences are SNHLY and FYNNEI. CDR3 sequence: CASGGQPQHF. In DNA form, the CDR3 reads TGTGCCAGCGGCGGTCAGCCCCAGCATTTT.

This clone came up once. CDR3 sequence (DNA): TGTGCCAGCAAGGGGGCCGGAGAGACCCAGTACTTC. Its translation is CASKGAGETQYF. The chain is built from TRBV6-4 and TRBJ2-5; 7 bases match TRBD1. Trimming at V came to 7 bases and at J to 4 bases, leaving 3 bases not matched to a gene. CDR1 is MRHNA, CDR2 SNTAGT, per germline. The CDR3 is 12 amino acids.

The table lists this clone with a count of one. The genes are TRBV6-2 or TRBV6-3 and TRBJ1-1; no clear D. The CDR3 loop spans 13 amino acids. CDR1 and CDR2 (germline): MNHEY, SVGEGT. Trimming pared 3 bases from V and 11 bases from J, leaving 16 bases between. The chain's CDR3 is CASSYSPSEFAFF. The CDR3 nucleotides are TGTGCCAGCAGTTATTCCCCGTCCGAATTTGCTTTCTTT.

This clone came up once. The chain employs TRBV18 and TRBJ2-3, with D tentatively TRBD2 (5 bases). CDR1 KGHSH and CDR2 LQKENI come from the germline V gene. V shed 2 bases and J shed 6 bases, with 9 bases lying between them. This CDR3 is built from 13 residues. The chain's CDR3 is CASSPVSGDTQYF. CDR3 nucleotide sequence: TGTGCCAGCTCACCAGTTTCGGGGGATACGCAGTATTTT.

CDR3: CASSLVGTPLQYF. The CDR3 DNA reads as TGTGCCAGCAGCTTAGTCGGGACACCGCTTCAGTACTTC. This chain connects TRBV7-9 to TRBJ2-4; TRBD1 is a possible D gene (6 bases). The V and J ends lost 1 base and 11 bases respectively, with 12 bases between them. CDR1 is SEHNR, CDR2 FQNEAQ, per germline (reference sequence). The CDR3 totals 13 residues.

The count of this clone is one. The V gene is TRBV5-5, the J gene TRBJ2-7; D is ambiguous. Trimming cost V 4 bases and J 3 bases, with 14 bases left between them. In germline, CDR1 is SGHKS, CDR2 YYEKEE (reference sequence). The CDR3 is 14 amino acids. The CDR3 reads CASSPLAGYYEQYF. In DNA form, the CDR3 reads TGTGCCAGCAGCCCTCTCGCCGGGTACTACGAGCAGTACTTC.

Here the CDR3 DNA reads TGTGCCAGCAGTCCACGACAGGGCAACTCCTACGAGCAGTACTTC. It encodes CASSPRQGNSYEQYF. This chain connects TRBV6-6 to TRBJ2-7; TRBD1 matches at 7 bases. Germline V gene sequence: CDR1 MNHNY, CDR2 SVGAGI (reference sequence). The CDR3 length is 15 residues. J was trimmed by 0 bases and V by 5 bases; bases with no gene match: 7.

This chain uses TRBV6-4 with TRBJ2-1, with D perhaps TRBD2 (6 bases). Germline CDR1 and CDR2: MRHNA and SNTAGT. This CDR3 contains 16 residues. Trimming removed 3 bases from V and 0 bases from J, with 12 bases in between. CDR3 DNA sequence: TGTGCCAGCAGTGAGGAGGGGTCAAGCTCCTACAATGAGCAGTTCTTC. As protein: CASSEEGSSSYNEQFF.

As DNA, the CDR3 is TGTGCCAGCAGTTTAGGGACAGCAAATCAGCCCCAGCATTTT. Translation: CASSLGTANQPQHF. The chain combines TRBV28 with TRBJ1-5; 7 bases are a match to TRBD1. The CDR3 loop spans 14 amino acids. CDR1 and CDR2 from the germline V gene are MDHEN and SYDVKM. Trimming at V came to 2 bases and at J to 4 bases, leaving 2 bases not matched to a gene.

This clone occurred once. The same CDR3 is also encoded by other DNA sequences in this sample. The chain combines TRBV19 with TRBJ1-2; possible D gene TRBD1, 5 bases. V gave up 6 bases and J gave up 4 bases, with 6 bases separating them. This CDR3 has 11 residues. CDR1 LNHDA and CDR2 SQIVND come from the germline V gene (reference sequence). The CDR3 spells CASRGVYGYTF. For the CDR3, the DNA is TGTGCCAGTAGGGGGGTCTATGGCTACACCTTC.

The chain combines TRBV7-2 with TRBJ1-2; the D gene is possibly TRBD1 (5 bases). Trimming shortened V by 4 bases and J by 5 bases, and 8 bases separated the two germline ends. The CDR3 sequence is 12 residues long. In germline, CDR1 is SGHTA, CDR2 FQGNSA. The CDR3 loop reads CASSSGRYGYTF. CDR3 in DNA: TGTGCCAGCAGCTCAGGGAGGTATGGCTACACCTTC.

The V and J genes are TRBV27 and TRBJ2-7; D is undetermined. This CDR3 is 12 amino acids long. Germline values: CDR1 MNHEY, CDR2 SMNVEV (reference sequence). The germline V and J ends were trimmed by 5 bases and 3 bases, with 8 bases remaining between them. The CDR3 sequence: CASSPTGYEQYF. Here the CDR3 DNA reads TGTGCCAGCAGTCCGACCGGCTACGAGCAGTACTTC.

CDR3 DNA sequence: TGCAGCGTTGAAGGTCCCGGGGTAGGATACAATGAGCAGTTCTTC. Translating it yields CSVEGPGVGYNEQFF. The V call is TRBV29-1, the J call TRBJ2-1, with D possibly TRBD2 on 5 matching bases. From germline, CDR1 is SQVTM and CDR2 ANQGSEA. Deletions cut 1 base from V and 4 bases from J, with 14 bases between. The CDR3 spans 15 residues.

The chain is built from TRBV5-1 and TRBJ2-1; 7 bases line up with TRBD2. The length of the CDR3 is 17 residues. V lost 4 bases and J lost 0; bases outside the gene matches: 10. Germline V gene data show CDR1 as SGHRS and CDR2 as YFSETQ. The chain's CDR3 is CASSPEGTTRSYNEQFF. CDR3 coding DNA: TGCGCCAGCAGCCCGGAGGGGACTACCCGCTCCTACAATGAGCAGTTCTTC.

The V gene is TRBV7-3, the J gene TRBJ2-7; 12 nucleotides agree with TRBD2. This CDR3 is built from 15 residues. Per germline, CDR1 SGHTA and CDR2 FQGTGA. V lost 5 bases to trimming and J lost 6 bases; unmatched junction nucleotides: 8. This CDR3 reads CASSALAGGPSEQYF. DNA for the CDR3: TGTGCCAGCAGCGCCCTAGCGGGAGGGCCTAGCGAGCAGTACTTC.

J is TRBJ2-2 and V is TRBV29-1; possible D gene TRBD1, 6 bases. V lost 0 bases and J lost 3, with 11 bases in between. This CDR3 spans 15 amino acids. Per germline, CDR1 SQVTM and CDR2 ANQGSEA. The DNA of the CDR3 is TGCAGCGTTGAAGATCGTCAGGGGCACACCGGGGAGCTGTTTTTT. Translated, it gives CSVEDRQGHTGELFF.

The chain uses TRBV5-1 and TRBJ2-7; 9 nucleotides match TRBD1. J gave up 2 bases and V 0 bases, and 12 bases lay outside the gene matches. Germline V gene lookup returns CDR1 SGHRS and CDR2 YFSETQ. The CDR3 sequence is 18 residues long. DNA of the CDR3: TGCGCCAGCAGCTTGGCCCCCGATGGACAGGGGAAGACCTACGAGCAGTACTTC. Amino acid sequence: CASSLAPDGQGKTYEQYF.

This clone was counted a single time. The rearrangement joins TRBV5-1 to TRBJ1-1; TRBD1 is a possible D gene (6 bases). There are 14 residues in the CDR3. Germline CDR1 SGHRS, CDR2 YFSETQ. V was shortened by 3 bases and J by 4 bases, with 13 bases between the two germline ends. CDR3 in amino acids: CASSSQGDITEAFF. In DNA, the CDR3 is TGCGCCAGCAGCTCCCAAGGGGACATCACTGAAGCTTTCTTT.

The genes are TRBV23-1 and TRBJ2-5; 7 bases match TRBD2. TRBV23-1 falls under the ORF class, with uncertain function. The length of the CDR3 is 18 residues. Trimming removed 3 bases from V and 4 bases from J; junction bases left unmatched: 17. The DNA for the CDR3 is TGCGCCAGCAGTCATAAGGGACTACCATGGGAGATCGCAGAGACCCAGTACTTC. As protein: CASSHKGLPWEIAETQYF.

The rearrangement joins TRBV11-1 to TRBJ2-3; D uncertain. V shed 5 bases and J shed 3 bases, with 6 bases lying between them. This CDR3 spans 12 amino acids. Germline lookup yields CDR1 SGHAT and CDR2 FQDESV (reference sequence). DNA of the CDR3: TGTGCCAGCAGCCACAGTACAGATACGCAGTATTTT. It yields the protein CASSHSTDTQYF. The variable domain in full, completed from reference TRBV11-1 and TRBJ2-3, reads EAEVAQSPRYKITEKSQAVAFWCDPISGHATLYWYRQILGQGPELLVQFQDESVVDDSQLPKDRFSAERLKGVDSTLKIQPAELGDSAMYLCASSHSTDTQYFGPGTRLTVL.

This sequence joins TRBV19 and TRBJ1-3, with D unclear. Germline V CDR1 and CDR2: LNHDA, SQIVND (reference sequence). V lost 3 bases to trimming and J lost 4 bases, with 4 bases between them. The CDR3 is 12 amino acids. The CDR3 nucleotides read TGTGCCAGTAGTATCACCGGAAACACCATATATTTT. It translates to CASSITGNTIYF.

This sequence joins TRBV3-1 (or the pseudogene TRBV3-2) and TRBJ2-2; D gene ambiguous. From germline, CDR1 is LGHDT and CDR2 YNNKEL (reference sequence). This CDR3 contains 16 residues. Trimming removed 0 bases at V and 5 bases at J, with 13 bases between. The CDR3 nucleotides are TGTGCCAGCAGCCAAGATTTAGATCTCCAAACCGGGGAGCTGTTTTTT. It yields the protein CASSQDLDLQTGELFF.

Only a few counts were recorded for this clone. The chain uses TRBV10-3 and TRBJ1-2; 7 bases align to TRBD1. Germline V gene data show CDR1 as ENHRY and CDR2 as SYGVKD. The CDR3 extends over 15 amino acids. V lost 6 bases to trimming and J lost 6 bases; unmatched junction nucleotides: 13. CDR3 in DNA: TGTGCCATCAGCTTCGATCCTGGACAGGTTGATGGCTACACCTTC. It specifies CAISFDPGQVDGYTF.

The rearrangement uses TRBV11-2 and TRBJ2-7, with D unclear. The V gene's germline CDR1 is SGHAT and CDR2 FQNNGV. The CDR3 length is 11 residues. Trimming pared 5 bases from V and 4 bases from J, leaving 6 bases between. The CDR3 here is CASSLKYEQYF. The CDR3 DNA follows: TGTGCCAGCAGCCTGAAGTACGAGCAGTACTTC.

CDR3 coding DNA: TGTGCCTGGCACAGGGCAGTGGCTACTGAAGCTTTCTTT. Its translation: CAWHRAVATEAFF. The chain has TRBV30 and TRBJ1-1; the D gene is possibly TRBD1 (6 bases). Germline lookup yields CDR1 GTSNPN and CDR2 SVGIG (reference sequence). The CDR3 is 13 amino acids. V lost 5 bases, J lost 5 bases, and 15 bases lay in between. Supplemented by reference TRBV30 and TRBJ1-1, the full variable domain reads SQTIHQWPATLVQPVGSPLSLECTVEGTSNPNLYWYRQAAGRGLQLLFYSVGIGQISSEVPQNLSASRPQDRQFILSSKKLLLSDSGFYLCAWHRAVATEAFFGQGTRLTVV.